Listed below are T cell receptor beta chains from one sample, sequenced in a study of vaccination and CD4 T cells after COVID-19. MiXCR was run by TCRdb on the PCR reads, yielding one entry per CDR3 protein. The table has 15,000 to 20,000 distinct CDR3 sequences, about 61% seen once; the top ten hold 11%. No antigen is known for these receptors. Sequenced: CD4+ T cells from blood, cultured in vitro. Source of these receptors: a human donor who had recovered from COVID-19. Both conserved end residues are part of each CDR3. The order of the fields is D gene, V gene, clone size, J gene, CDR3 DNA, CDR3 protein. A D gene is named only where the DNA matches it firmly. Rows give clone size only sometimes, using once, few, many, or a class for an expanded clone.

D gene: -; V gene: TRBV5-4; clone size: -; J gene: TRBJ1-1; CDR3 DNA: TGTGCCAGCAGCCCTTGGGCCGAACGGAGCTTCGAAGCTTTCTTT; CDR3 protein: CASSPWAERSFEAFF
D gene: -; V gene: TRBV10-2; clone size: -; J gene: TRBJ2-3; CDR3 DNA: TGCGCCAGCAGTAGCGGGTACACAGATACGCAGTATTTT; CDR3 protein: CASSSGYTDTQYF
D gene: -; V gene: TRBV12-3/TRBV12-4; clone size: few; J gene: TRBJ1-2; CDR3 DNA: TGTGCCAGCAGTCTTAGACATAGAGACACGGGCTACACCTTC; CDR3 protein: CASSLRHRDTGYTF
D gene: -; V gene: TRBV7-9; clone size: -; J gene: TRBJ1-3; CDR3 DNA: TGTGCCAGCAGCCCCCCACCTCGACAGGCCGGAAACACCATATATTTT; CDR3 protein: CASSPPPRQAGNTIYF
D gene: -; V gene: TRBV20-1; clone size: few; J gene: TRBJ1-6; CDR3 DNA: TGCAGTGCTAGGGAACTGACTAATTCACCCCTCCACTTT; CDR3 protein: CSARELTNSPLHF
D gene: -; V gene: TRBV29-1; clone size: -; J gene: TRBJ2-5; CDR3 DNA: TGCAGCGTTGAGGGGACCCTGGGGGAGACCCAGTACTTC; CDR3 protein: CSVEGTLGETQYF
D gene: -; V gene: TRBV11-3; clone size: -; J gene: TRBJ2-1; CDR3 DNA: TGTGCCAGCAGCTTAGGTCCGAACAATGAGCAGTTCTTC; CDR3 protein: CASSLGPNNEQFF
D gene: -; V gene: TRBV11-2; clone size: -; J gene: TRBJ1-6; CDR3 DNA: TGTGCCAGCAGCTTAGAAGGAGGGTATTCACCCCTCCACTTT; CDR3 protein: CASSLEGGYSPLHF
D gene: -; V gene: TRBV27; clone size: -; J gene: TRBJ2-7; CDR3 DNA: TGTGCCAGCAGTGTGGGCCCTCTCCGGGGGGAGCAGTACTTC; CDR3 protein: CASSVGPLRGEQYF
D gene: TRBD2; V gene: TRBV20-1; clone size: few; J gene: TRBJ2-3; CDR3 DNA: TGCAGTGCCACCGGGACTAGCGGGGACAGAGATACGCAGTATTTT; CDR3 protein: CSATGTSGDRDTQYF
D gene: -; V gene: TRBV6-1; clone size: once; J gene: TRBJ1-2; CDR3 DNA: TGTGCCAGCATCACCAAGGTGGCCTCCTATGGCTACACCTTC; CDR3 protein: CASITKVASYGYTF
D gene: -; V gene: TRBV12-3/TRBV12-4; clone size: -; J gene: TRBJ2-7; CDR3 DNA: TGTGCCAGCAGTTACTACAGTCACTACGAGCAGTACTTC; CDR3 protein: CASSYYSHYEQYF
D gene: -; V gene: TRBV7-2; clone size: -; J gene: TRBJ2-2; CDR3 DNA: TGTGCCAGCAGCTTGGAACCCATTTTAGTGGGGGAGCTGTTTTTT; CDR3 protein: CASSLEPILVGELFF
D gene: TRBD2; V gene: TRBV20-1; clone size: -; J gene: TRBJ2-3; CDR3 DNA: TGCAGTGCTAGAGATTTTCGGGGGGGACCAAGCACAGATACGCAGTATTTT; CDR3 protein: CSARDFRGGPSTDTQYF
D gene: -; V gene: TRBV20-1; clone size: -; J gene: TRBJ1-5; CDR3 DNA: TGCAGCGCGGCAGGGGGCAATCAGCCCCAGCATTTT; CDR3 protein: CSAAGGNQPQHF
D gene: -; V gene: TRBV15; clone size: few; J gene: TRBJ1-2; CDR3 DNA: TGTGCCACCAAGCCGGGAGGGGTGAGTGGCTACACCTTC; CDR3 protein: CATKPGGVSGYTF
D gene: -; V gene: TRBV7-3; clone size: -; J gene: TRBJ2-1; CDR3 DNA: TGTGCCAGCAGCTTAAACTTTGGTGAGCAGTTCTTC; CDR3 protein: CASSLNFGEQFF
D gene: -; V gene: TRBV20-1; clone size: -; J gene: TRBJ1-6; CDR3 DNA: TGCAGTGCTCTACGGGACATAAATTCACCCCTCCACTTT; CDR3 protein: CSALRDINSPLHF
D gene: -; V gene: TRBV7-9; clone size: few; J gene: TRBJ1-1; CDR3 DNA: TGTGCCACCTCCTCTTGGGGAGGGGGTGGCACTGAAGCTTTCTTT; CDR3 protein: CATSSWGGGGTEAFF
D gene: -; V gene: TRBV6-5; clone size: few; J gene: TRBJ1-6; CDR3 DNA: TGTGCCAGCAGTTACGGAGGGGATCACTCACCCCTCCACTTT; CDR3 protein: CASSYGGDHSPLHF
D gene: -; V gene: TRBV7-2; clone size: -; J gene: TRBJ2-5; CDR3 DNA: TGTGCCAGCACGTGGGGGGTTAAAGAGACCCAGTACTTC; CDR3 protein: CASTWGVKETQYF
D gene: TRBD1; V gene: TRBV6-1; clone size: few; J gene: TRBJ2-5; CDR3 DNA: TGTGCCAGCACCTTGGGACAGCAACCGGCGTGGGAGACCCAGTACTTC; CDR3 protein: CASTLGQQPAWETQYF
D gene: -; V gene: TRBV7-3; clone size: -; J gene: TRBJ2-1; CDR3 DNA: TGTGCCAGCAGCTTATTGGGGTATGGGGAGGACAATGAGCAGTTCTTC; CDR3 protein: CASSLLGYGEDNEQFF
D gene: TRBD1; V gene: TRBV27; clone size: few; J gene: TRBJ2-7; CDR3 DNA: TGTGCCAGCAGTTCGCCTGGACAGGGATTAATTGACGAGCAGTACTTC; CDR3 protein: CASSSPGQGLIDEQYF
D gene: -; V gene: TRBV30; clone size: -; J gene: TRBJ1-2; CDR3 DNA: TGTGCCTGGAGTGTACTGACCTTAGGGGCTTATGGCTACACCTTC; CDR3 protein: CAWSVLTLGAYGYTF
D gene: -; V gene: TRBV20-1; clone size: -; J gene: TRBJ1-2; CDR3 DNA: TGCAGTGCTAGGCGGGCAGCCGCCTCTTATGGCTACACCTTC; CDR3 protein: CSARRAAASYGYTF
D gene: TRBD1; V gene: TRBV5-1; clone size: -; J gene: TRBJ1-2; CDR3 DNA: TGCGCCAGCAGCTTGGCCGAGACAGGGATCAGCTACACCTTC; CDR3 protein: CASSLAETGISYTF
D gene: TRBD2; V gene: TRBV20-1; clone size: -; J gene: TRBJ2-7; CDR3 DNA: TGCAGTGCTAGAGTGATAAAGCGGGATAACTACGAGCAGTACTTC; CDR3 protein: CSARVIKRDNYEQYF
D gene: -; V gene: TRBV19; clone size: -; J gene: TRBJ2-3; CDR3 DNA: TGTGCCAGTAGTATATCCGATAGCACAGATACGCAGTATTTT; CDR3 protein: CASSISDSTDTQYF
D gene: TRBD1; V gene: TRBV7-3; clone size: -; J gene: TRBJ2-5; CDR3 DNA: TGTGCCAGCAGCTCTGACAGGGCCGGGACCCAGTACTTC; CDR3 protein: CASSSDRAGTQYF
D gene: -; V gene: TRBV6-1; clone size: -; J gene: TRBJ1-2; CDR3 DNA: TGTGCCAGCAGATCTTTTAGCGGGCGCTATGGCTACACCTTC; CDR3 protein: CASRSFSGRYGYTF
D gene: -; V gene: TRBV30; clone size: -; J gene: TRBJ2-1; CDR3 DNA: TGTGCCTGGAGTCGGGACACCAGCGCCTACAATGAGCAGTTCTTC; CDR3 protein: CAWSRDTSAYNEQFF
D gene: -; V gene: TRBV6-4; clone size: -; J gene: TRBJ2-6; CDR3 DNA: TGTGCCAGCAAGGAGGGCTCTGGGGCCAACGTCCTGACTTTC; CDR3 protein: CASKEGSGANVLTF
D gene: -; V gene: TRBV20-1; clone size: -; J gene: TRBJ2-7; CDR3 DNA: TGCAGTGCTAGTTTCGGGGCCCCCTCCTACGAGCAGTACTTC; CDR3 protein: CSASFGAPSYEQYF
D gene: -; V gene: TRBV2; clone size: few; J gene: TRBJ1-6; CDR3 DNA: TGTGCCAGCAGTGACGAAAATAATTCACCCCTCCACTTT; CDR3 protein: CASSDENNSPLHF
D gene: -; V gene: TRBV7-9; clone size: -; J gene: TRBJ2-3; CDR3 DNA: TGTGCCAGCAGCCCCCGGGACACAGATACGCAGTATTTT; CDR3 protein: CASSPRDTDTQYF
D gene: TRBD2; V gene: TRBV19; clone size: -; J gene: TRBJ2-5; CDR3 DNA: TGTGCCAGTAGTATCACCCTAGCGGGGGCAGAGACCCAGTACTTC; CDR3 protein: CASSITLAGAETQYF
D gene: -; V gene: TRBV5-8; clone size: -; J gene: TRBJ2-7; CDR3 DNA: TGTGCCAGCAGCCAAGGAGGGGACTTAGCCTACGAGCAGTACTTC; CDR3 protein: CASSQGGDLAYEQYF
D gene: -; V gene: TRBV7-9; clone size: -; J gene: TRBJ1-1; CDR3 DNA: TGTGCCAGCAGCTTAAGCGGGGGAGGTACTGAAGCTTTCTTT; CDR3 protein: CASSLSGGGTEAFF
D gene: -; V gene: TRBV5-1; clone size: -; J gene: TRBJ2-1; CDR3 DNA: TGCGCCAGCAGCTCCTCGGGGAACTACAATGAGCAGTTCTTC; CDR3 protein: CASSSSGNYNEQFF
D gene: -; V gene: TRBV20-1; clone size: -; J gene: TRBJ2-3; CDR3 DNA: TGCAGTGCGTCTTGGGGGACCATGAGCACAGATACGCAGTATTTT; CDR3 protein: CSASWGTMSTDTQYF
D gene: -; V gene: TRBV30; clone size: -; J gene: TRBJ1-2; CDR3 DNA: TGTGCCAGTCTGGGCAGGGATAACTATGGCTACACCTTC; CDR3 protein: CASLGRDNYGYTF
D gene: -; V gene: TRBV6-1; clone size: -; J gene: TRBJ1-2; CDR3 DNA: TGTGCCAGCAGTGAAGGGTGGGGGGACTATGGCTACACCTTC; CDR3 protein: CASSEGWGDYGYTF
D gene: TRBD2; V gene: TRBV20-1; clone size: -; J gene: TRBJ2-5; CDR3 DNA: TGCAGTGCTGCCCCGGGACTAGGGAAACAAGAGACCCAGTACTTC; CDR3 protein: CSAAPGLGKQETQYF
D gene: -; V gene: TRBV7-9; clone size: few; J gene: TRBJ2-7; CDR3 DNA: TGTGCCAGCAGCCTACGGGGATACTACGAGCAGTACTTC; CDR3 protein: CASSLRGYYEQYF
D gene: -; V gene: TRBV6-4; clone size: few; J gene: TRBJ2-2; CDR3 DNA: TGTGCCAGCAGCGCTGAGATCACCGGGGAGCTGTTTTTT; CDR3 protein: CASSAEITGELFF
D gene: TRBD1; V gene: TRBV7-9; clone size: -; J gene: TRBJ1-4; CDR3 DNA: TGTGCCAGCAGCCCAGGGACAGCTAATGAAAAACTGTTTTTT; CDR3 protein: CASSPGTANEKLFF